The rows below give T cell receptor beta chains drawn from one sample of a study of blood T cell repertoires in COVID-19. Sequencing used immunoSEQ multiplex PCR; TCRdb keeps in-frame clones, though not all of them. This sample yields 390,000 or so clones, of which around 87% are seen a single time; less than 11% belongs to the top ten. The sample consisted of peripheral blood. The source of these receptors is a woman aged 30 to 39 with COVID-19, enrolled during active disease. Both conserved end residues are part of each CDR3. The D gene is left open where the match is weak. Clone size, where shown, is once, few, many, or a class for clones that have expanded.

D	J	V	size	CDR3	DNA
-	TRBJ1-6	TRBV2	many	CASKVGVSPLHF	TGTGCCAGTAAGGTCGGGGTTTCACCCCTCCACTTT
TRBD1	TRBJ1-2	TRBV7-2	-	CASSSRQGQNYGYTF	TGTGCCAGCAGCTCGCGACAGGGCCAGAACTATGGCTACACCTTC
TRBD1	TRBJ1-5	TRBV6-5	-	CASSSGQGNQPQHF	TGTGCCAGCAGTTCCGGACAGGGTAATCAGCCCCAGCATTTT
TRBD1	TRBJ1-5	TRBV6-5	-	CASRPRGLRQPQHF	TGTGCCAGCAGACCGAGGGGGCTGCGACAGCCCCAGCATTTT
TRBD1	TRBJ1-5	TRBV28	-	CASSPTPTGDQPQHF	TGTGCCAGCAGCCCAACCCCCACAGGGGATCAGCCCCAGCATTTT
TRBD2	TRBJ2-2	TRBV18	-	CASSPQRTSGSWGNTGELFF	TGTGCCAGCTCACCACAGAGGACTAGCGGGAGTTGGGGGAACACCGGGGAGCTGTTTTTT
-	TRBJ1-1	TRBV4-1	-	CASSRQGSAEAFF	TGCGCCAGCAGTCGTCAGGGATCCGCTGAAGCTTTCTTT
TRBD2	TRBJ2-1	TRBV11-2	once	CASSLPQGLAGGQQFF	TGTGCCAGCAGCTTACCACAGGGACTAGCGGGGGGCCAGCAGTTCTTC
-	TRBJ1-2	TRBV2	-	CASSPPGPNRRVYGYTF	TGTGCCAGCAGTCCTCCGGGCCCCAATAGGAGGGTCTATGGCTACACCTTC
-	TRBJ1-4	TRBV5-6	-	CASSKTVNEKLFF	TGTGCCAGCAGCAAGACAGTCAATGAAAAACTGTTTTTT
-	TRBJ2-7	TRBV7-9	few	CASSHGGRRFYEQYF	TGTGCCAGCAGCCATGGAGGTAGAAGATTCTACGAGCAGTACTTC
TRBD2	TRBJ2-3	TRBV5-1	-	CASSLTLAGGPDTQYF	TGCGCCAGCAGCTTAACCTTAGCGGGAGGTCCAGATACGCAGTATTTT
-	TRBJ2-6	TRBV7-9	-	CASSIRQVSSGANVLTF	TGTGCCAGCAGCATCCGACAGGTCAGCTCTGGGGCCAACGTCCTGACTTTC
TRBD2	TRBJ2-7	TRBV30	-	CAWMASGSSGQYF	TGTGCCTGGATGGCAAGCGGGAGCTCGGGGCAGTACTTC
TRBD1	TRBJ2-5	TRBV7-9	-	CASSLKGQQETQYF	TGTGCCAGCAGCTTAAAGGGACAGCAAGAGACCCAGTACTTC
-	TRBJ2-5	TRBV27	once	CASSFGEQETQYF	TGTGCCAGCAGTTTCGGGGAACAAGAGACCCAGTACTTC
TRBD1	TRBJ2-2	TRBV29-1	-	CSVEDRWTGNTGELFF	TGCAGCGTTGAAGACCGATGGACAGGGAACACCGGGGAGCTGTTTTTT
TRBD1	TRBJ1-6	TRBV6-6	-	CASSRQGSPLHF	TGTGCCAGCAGTAGACAGGGTTCACCCCTCCACTTT
-	TRBJ2-2	TRBV7-3	-	CASCLDGSNTGELFF	TGTGCCAGCTGCCTTGATGGGAGTAACACCGGGGAGCTGTTTTTT
-	TRBJ2-7	TRBV10-3	-	CAISLGGYEQYF	TGTGCCATCAGTCTGGGAGGATACGAGCAGTACTTC
-	TRBJ1-1	TRBV5-6	-	CASSLEAGQAFF	TGTGCCAGCAGCTTGGAGGCAGGGCAAGCTTTCTTT
TRBD1	TRBJ2-7	TRBV15	once	CATSTRQGAGYEQYF	TGTGCCACCAGCACACGACAGGGGGCAGGGTACGAGCAGTACTTC
-	TRBJ1-6	TRBV5-4	once	CASRLGGFESPLHF	TGTGCCAGCCGTCTTGGGGGGTTCGAGTCACCCCTCCACTTT
-	TRBJ2-5	TRBV5-1	once	CASSPQGQETQYF	TGCGCCAGCTCCCCACAGGGTCAGGAGACCCAGTACTTC
-	TRBJ2-5	TRBV27	-	CASSLGQGGETQYF	TGTGCCAGCAGCCTCGGGCAGGGCGGAGAGACCCAGTACTTC
TRBD1	TRBJ1-1	TRBV7-8	once	CASSERDRGTEAFF	TGTGCCAGCAGCGAACGGGACAGGGGCACTGAAGCTTTCTTT
-	TRBJ1-2	TRBV10-3	-	CAISGQPAYGYTF	TGTGCCATCAGTGGACAGCCGGCCTATGGCTACACCTTC
-	TRBJ1-5	TRBV20-1	-	CSASSGGGNQPQHF	TGCAGTGCTAGTAGCGGGGGAGGCAATCAGCCCCAGCATTTT
TRBD2	TRBJ2-3	TRBV24-1	-	CATSRTSGRGTDTQYF	TGTGCCACCAGTCGGACTAGCGGGAGGGGCACAGATACGCAGTATTTT
-	TRBJ2-1	TRBV6-6	-	CASSYGRGSSYNEQFF	TGTGCCAGCAGTTACGGCAGGGGCAGCTCCTACAATGAGCAGTTCTTC
TRBD1	TRBJ1-2	TRBV7-2	-	CASSPDRGNYGYTF	TGTGCCAGCAGCCCGGACAGGGGAAACTATGGCTACACCTTC
-	TRBJ1-3	TRBV5-1	-	CARKDRGNTIYF	TGCGCCAGGAAGGACAGAGGAAACACCATATATTTT
-	TRBJ2-1	TRBV11-3	-	CASSWSAYNEQFF	TGTGCCAGCAGCTGGTCCGCGTACAATGAGCAGTTCTTC
-	TRBJ2-5	TRBV10-3	-	CAISVASEETQYF	TGTGCCATCAGTGTGGCTAGCGAGGAGACCCAGTACTTC
TRBD2	TRBJ2-3	TRBV10-3	-	CAIRREGLAGSTDTQYF	TGTGCCATACGCCGTGAGGGACTAGCGGGAAGCACAGATACGCAGTATTTT
TRBD2	TRBJ2-3	TRBV7-9	-	CASSLGPSGSTDTQYF	TGTGCCAGCAGCTTAGGGCCTAGCGGCAGCACAGATACGCAGTATTTT
-	TRBJ1-1	TRBV27	-	CASSVRGRDTEAFF	TGTGCCAGCAGTGTCAGGGGTAGGGACACTGAAGCTTTCTTT
TRBD1	TRBJ1-1	TRBV4-1	-	CASSREGAIAEAFF	TGCGCCAGCTCCCGAGAGGGGGCGATCGCTGAAGCTTTCTTT
-	TRBJ2-1	TRBV7-8	-	CASSLYYDEQFF	TGTGCCAGCAGCCTCTACTACGATGAGCAGTTCTTC